The rows below give T cell receptor beta chains drawn from one sample of a study of Ad26.COV2.S vaccination and SARS-CoV-2 variants. Libraries were prepared by immunoSEQ multiplex PCR; TCRdb keeps only in-frame clonotypes and omits some of them. The table has 350,000 to 400,000 clones, around nine tenths seen once. This sample comprised peripheral blood, obtained in a trial of Ad26.COV2.S vaccine versus placebo. Receptors were obtained from a person aged 18-65 years who received the Ad26.COV2.S COVID-19 vaccine or a placebo. The CDR3 runs from the conserved cysteine through the conserved F or W. The order of the fields is clone size, J gene, V gene, D gene, CDR3 protein, CDR3 DNA. The D gene is left open where the match is weak. Clone size appears in some rows only: once, few, many, or a class for an expanded clone.

>-|TRBJ2-3|TRBV9|-
CASSVLQGSRHTDTQYF
TGTGCCAGCAGCGTTCTACAGGGTTCTCGACACACAGATACGCAGTATTTT
>-|TRBJ2-2|TRBV12-5|-
CASGLGVTNTGELFF
TGTGCTAGTGGTTTGGGGGTGACGAACACCGGGGAGCTGTTTTTT
>-|TRBJ2-6|TRBV6-1|-
CASSDRGSGANVLTF
TGTGCCAGCAGTGATCGAGGCTCTGGGGCCAACGTCCTGACTTTC
>-|TRBJ1-1|TRBV5-1|TRBD1
CASSLVGQGNTEAFF
TGCGCCAGCAGCTTGGTGGGACAGGGGAACACTGAAGCTTTCTTT
>-|TRBJ2-7|TRBV6-1|-
CASSVAVPFREQYF
TGTGCCAGCAGTGTAGCGGTTCCCTTCAGGGAGCAGTACTTC
>once|TRBJ2-2|TRBV5-1|TRBD2
CASTSGLAPLRDTGELFF
TGCGCCAGCACCTCTGGACTAGCGCCATTGAGGGACACCGGGGAGCTGTTTTTT
>-|TRBJ2-5|TRBV6-6|-
CASGRETQYF
TGTGCCAGCGGTAGGGAGACCCAGTACTTC
>-|TRBJ2-1|TRBV2|TRBD2
CASGLAGFTEAYNEQFF
TGTGCCAGCGGCCTAGCGGGATTCACGGAAGCCTACAATGAGCAGTTCTTC
>-|TRBJ1-5|TRBV5-6|-
CASSLLGQPQHF
TGTGCCAGCAGCTTATTGGGCCAGCCCCAGCATTTT
>-|TRBJ2-2|TRBV7-3|-
CASRLRGTGELFF
TGTGCCAGCAGACTTCGGGGAACCGGGGAGCTGTTTTTT
>once|TRBJ2-6|TRBV6-2/TRBV6-3|-
CASSLLTPNSGANVLTF
TGTGCCAGCAGCCTCCTGACTCCCAACTCTGGGGCCAACGTCCTGACTTTC
>-|TRBJ2-2|TRBV19|TRBD1
CASSMEGGPGELFF
TGTGCCAGTAGTATGGAAGGGGGCCCCGGGGAGCTGTTTTTT
>-|TRBJ2-7|TRBV5-4|-
CASSSTRMGEQYF
TGTGCCAGCAGCTCGACAAGGATGGGGGAGCAGTACTTC
>-|TRBJ1-2|TRBV5-1|TRBD1
CASSFTGTGGADYGYTF
TGCGCCAGCAGCTTCACCGGGACAGGGGGCGCCGACTATGGCTACACCTTC
>once|TRBJ1-1|TRBV12-3/TRBV12-4|-
CASSSPVHTEAFF
TGTGCCAGCAGTTCTCCGGTGCACACTGAAGCTTTCTTT
>-|TRBJ2-3|TRBV9|-
CASSVEPGMADTQYF
TGTGCCAGCAGCGTAGAGCCAGGGATGGCAGATACGCAGTATTTT
>many|TRBJ1-5|TRBV19|-
CASSAGLWGSNQPQHF
TGTGCCAGTAGTGCCGGCCTATGGGGGAGCAATCAGCCCCAGCATTTT
>-|TRBJ2-1|TRBV29-1|-
CSSVTLPTYNEQFF
TGCAGCTCCGTAACTTTACCTACCTACAATGAGCAGTTCTTC
>-|TRBJ2-7|TRBV6-5|TRBD2
CATVVPGLAIYEQYF
TGTGCCACGGTTGTTCCGGGACTAGCGATTTACGAGCAGTACTTC
>-|TRBJ2-4|TRBV10-3|-
CAIIWDLKNIQYF
TGTGCCATCATTTGGGATCTCAAAAACATTCAGTACTTC
>-|TRBJ2-7|TRBV5-5|-
CASSTELYNYEQYF
TGTGCCAGCAGCACGGAACTTTACAACTACGAGCAGTACTTC
>-|TRBJ2-2|TRBV5-1|-
CASRDRTNTGELFF
TGCGCCAGCAGAGACAGGACCAACACCGGGGAGCTGTTTTTT
>once|TRBJ1-2|TRBV7-9|-
CASSLGELGGYTF
TGTGCCAGCAGCTTGGGGGAATTGGGAGGCTACACCTTC
>-|TRBJ2-5|TRBV28|TRBD2
CASSLAGGPQETQYF
TGTGCCAGCAGTTTAGCGGGAGGGCCCCAAGAGACCCAGTACTTC
>-|TRBJ2-6|TRBV5-6|-
CASNQVDSGANVLTF
TGTGCCAGCAACCAAGTGGACTCTGGGGCCAACGTCCTGACTTTC
>-|TRBJ2-1|TRBV24-1|-
CATSDSLHEQFF
TGTGCCACCAGTGATTCCCTGCATGAGCAGTTCTTC
>-|TRBJ2-5|TRBV3-1/TRBV3-2|TRBD1
CASSSTGAQQYF
TGTGCCAGCAGCTCGACAGGGGCCCAGCAGTACTTC
>once|TRBJ1-5|TRBV6-2/TRBV6-3|TRBD1
CASSRTGGDQPQHF
TGTGCCAGCAGCCGGACAGGGGGCGATCAGCCCCAGCATTTT
>once|TRBJ2-7|TRBV29-1|-
CSVAHLRTYEQYF
TGCAGCGTTGCGCACCTTCGAACCTACGAGCAGTACTTC
>-|TRBJ2-2|TRBV19|TRBD2
CASRSGTNPTIANTGELFF
TGTGCCAGTAGATCTGGGACTAACCCAACTATTGCGAACACCGGGGAGCTGTTTTTT
>-|TRBJ2-3|TRBV5-1|TRBD2
CASRAGGDTDTQYF
TGCGCCAGCAGAGCGGGAGGGGACACAGATACGCAGTATTTT
>-|TRBJ1-5|TRBV5-1|TRBD1
CASSLALPVLTGKFQPQHF
TGCGCCAGCAGCTTGGCCCTACCAGTGTTGACAGGGAAATTCCAGCCCCAGCATTTT
>-|TRBJ1-6|TRBV27|-
CASSYNRALSSPLHF
TGTGCCAGCAGTTACAACAGGGCACTGAGTTCACCCCTCCACTTT
>many|TRBJ2-2|TRBV5-6|-
CASSPGLTSGTGELFF
TGTGCCAGCAGCCCCGGTTTAACGTCAGGAACCGGGGAGCTGTTTTTT
>-|TRBJ1-6|TRBV4-3|-
CASSQDRVDGVHNSPLHF
TGCGCCAGCAGCCAAGATAGGGTAGACGGAGTTCATAATTCACCCCTCCACTTT
>-|TRBJ2-3|TRBV11-1|-
CASSLGLTDTQYF
TGTGCCAGCTCCCTGGGGTTGACAGATACGCAGTATTTT
>-|TRBJ1-1|TRBV23-1|TRBD1
CASSQSMDRERIGTEAFF
TGCGCCAGCAGTCAATCGATGGACAGGGAGCGGATAGGGACTGAAGCTTTCTTT
>-|TRBJ1-1|TRBV29-1|-
CSVGQGPYTEAFF
TGCAGCGTTGGGCAGGGGCCTTACACTGAAGCTTTCTTT
>few|TRBJ1-2|TRBV7-9|TRBD1
CASSLGGDRGRGYTF
TGTGCCAGCAGCTTAGGAGGGGACAGGGGACGTGGCTACACCTTC
>-|TRBJ2-3|TRBV21-1|-
CASIEQARRIDTQYF
TGTGCCAGCATCGAGCAAGCCCGTAGGATAGATACGCAGTATTTT
>-|TRBJ2-5|TRBV9|TRBD1
CASSVGTGWGETQYF
TGTGCCAGCAGCGTTGGGACAGGGTGGGGAGAGACCCAGTACTTC
>-|TRBJ1-2|TRBV6-2/TRBV6-3|-
CASSPGTLYGYTF
TGTGCCAGCAGCCCCGGGACCCTCTATGGCTACACCTTC
>-|TRBJ2-1|TRBV5-1|TRBD1
CASSTETGITYNEQFF
TGCGCCAGCAGCACCGAGACAGGGATCACCTACAATGAGCAGTTCTTC
>-|TRBJ2-5|TRBV7-9|-
CASSLGGPTQETQYF
TGTGCCAGCAGCCTAGGCGGTCCCACCCAAGAGACCCAGTACTTC
>-|TRBJ2-7|TRBV4-3|-
CASSQEAGIPYEQYF
TGCGCCAGCAGCCAAGAGGCGGGTATCCCCTACGAGCAGTACTTC